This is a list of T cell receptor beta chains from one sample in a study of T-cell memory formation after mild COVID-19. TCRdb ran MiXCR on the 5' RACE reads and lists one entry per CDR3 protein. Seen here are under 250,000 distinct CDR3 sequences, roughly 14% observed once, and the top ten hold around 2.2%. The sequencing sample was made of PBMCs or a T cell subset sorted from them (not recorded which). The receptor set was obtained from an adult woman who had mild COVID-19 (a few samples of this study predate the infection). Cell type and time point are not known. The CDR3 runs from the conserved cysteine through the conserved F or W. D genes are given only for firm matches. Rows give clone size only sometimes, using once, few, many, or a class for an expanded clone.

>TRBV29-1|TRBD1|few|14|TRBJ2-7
TGCAGCGTCGCACGGGACAGGGGTGGCTACGAGCAGTACTTC
CSVARDRGGYEQYF
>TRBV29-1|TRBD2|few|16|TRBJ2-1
TGCAGCGTTGATGAGCGGGAGGCTCGAAGGTACAATGAGCAGTTCTTC
CSVDEREARRYNEQFF
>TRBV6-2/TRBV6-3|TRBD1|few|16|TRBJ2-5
TGTGCCAGCAGTTACGGTACAGGGGGTACGCAAGAGACCCAGTACTTC
CASSYGTGGTQETQYF
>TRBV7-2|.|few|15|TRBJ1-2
TGTGCCAGCAGCACCCGGGGGGTGGGAGGCTATGGCTACACCTTC
CASSTRGVGGYGYTF
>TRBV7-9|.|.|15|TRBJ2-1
TGTGCCAGCAACGAGCGGGCCAGCTCCTACAATGAGCAGTTCTTC
CASNERASSYNEQFF
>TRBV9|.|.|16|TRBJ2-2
TGTGCCAGCAGCGTAGATCCCAGGGGCAGCACCGGGGAGCTGTTTTTT
CASSVDPRGSTGELFF
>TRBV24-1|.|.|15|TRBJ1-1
TGTGCCACCAGTGACTCTCGCCTCTTGAACACTGAAGCTTTCTTT
CATSDSRLLNTEAFF
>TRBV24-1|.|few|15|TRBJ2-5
TGTGCCACCAGTGATGTGGTCCTCGGAAAAGAGACCCAGTACTTC
CATSDVVLGKETQYF
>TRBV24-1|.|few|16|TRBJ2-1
TGTGCCACCAGTGATTTGGGGCAGACTCTTGGCGGTGAGCAGTTCTTC
CATSDLGQTLGGEQFF
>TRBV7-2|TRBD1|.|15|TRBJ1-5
TGTGCCAGCAGCGTGGACAGGATTAACAATCAGCCCCAGCATTTT
CASSVDRINNQPQHF
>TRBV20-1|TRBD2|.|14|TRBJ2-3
TGCAGTGCTAGGGCTAGCGGGTTTACAAATACGCAGTATTTT
CSARASGFTNTQYF
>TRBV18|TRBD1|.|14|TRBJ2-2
TGTGCCAGCTCATCGGGGACAGGGGACCTCGCGCTGTTTTTT
CASSSGTGDLALFF
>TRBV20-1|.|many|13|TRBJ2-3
TGCAGTGCCCAGGGACCCGACACAGATACGCAGTATTTT
CSAQGPDTDTQYF
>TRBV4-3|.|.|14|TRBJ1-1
TGCGCCAGCAGCGTCGGGACGGCGAACACTGAAGCTTTCTTT
CASSVGTANTEAFF
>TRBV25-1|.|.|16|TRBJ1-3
TGTGCCAGCAGTGAATGGGCCAGGAGCTCTGGAAACACCATATATTTT
CASSEWARSSGNTIYF
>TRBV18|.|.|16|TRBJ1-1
TGTGCCAGCTCACCACCGCACCCCACCGCGTATACTGAAGCTTTCTTT
CASSPPHPTAYTEAFF
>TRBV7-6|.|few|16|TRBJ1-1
TGTGCCAGCAGACCTACCCTGTCATCGAGATACACTGAAGCTTTCTTT
CASRPTLSSRYTEAFF
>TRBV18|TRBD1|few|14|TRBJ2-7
TGTGCCAGCTCACCTCGGGACAGGTTCGTCGAGCAGTACTTC
CASSPRDRFVEQYF
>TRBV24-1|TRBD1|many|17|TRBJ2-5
TGTGCCACCAGTGATTTGACGGGACAGGGACCCCAAGAGACCCAGTACTTC
CATSDLTGQGPQETQYF
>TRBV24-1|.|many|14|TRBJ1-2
TGTGCCACCAGTGACGGACAGTTCTGGAATGGCTACACCTTC
CATSDGQFWNGYTF